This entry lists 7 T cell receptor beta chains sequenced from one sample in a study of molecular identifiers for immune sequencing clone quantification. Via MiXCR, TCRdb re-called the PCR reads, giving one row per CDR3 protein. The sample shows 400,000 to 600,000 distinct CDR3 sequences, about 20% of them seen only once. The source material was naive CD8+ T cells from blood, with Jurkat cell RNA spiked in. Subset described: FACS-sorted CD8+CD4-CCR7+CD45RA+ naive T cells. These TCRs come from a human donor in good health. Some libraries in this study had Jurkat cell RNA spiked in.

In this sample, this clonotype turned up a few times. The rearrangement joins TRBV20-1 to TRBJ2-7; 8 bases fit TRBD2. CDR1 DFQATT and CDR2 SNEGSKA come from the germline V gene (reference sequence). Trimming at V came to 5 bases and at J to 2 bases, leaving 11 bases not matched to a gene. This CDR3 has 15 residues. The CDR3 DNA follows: TGCAGTGCTCTTCTACGGGAGGGTATAACCTACGAGCAGTACTTC. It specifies CSALLREGITYEQYF.

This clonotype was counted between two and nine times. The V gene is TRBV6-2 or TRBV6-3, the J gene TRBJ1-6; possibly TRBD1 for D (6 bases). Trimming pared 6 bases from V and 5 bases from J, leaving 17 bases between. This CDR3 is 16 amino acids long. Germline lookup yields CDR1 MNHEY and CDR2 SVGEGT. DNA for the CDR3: TGTGCCAGCAGAGATACCGGGACAAGAAATAATTCACCCCTCCACTTT. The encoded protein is CASRDTGTRNNSPLHF.

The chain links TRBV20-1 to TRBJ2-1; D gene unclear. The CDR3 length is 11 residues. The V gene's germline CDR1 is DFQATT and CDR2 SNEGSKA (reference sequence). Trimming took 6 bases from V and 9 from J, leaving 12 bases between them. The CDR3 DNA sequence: TGCAGTGCGATGAAGGTCGCTGAGCAGTTCTTC. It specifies CSAMKVAEQFF.

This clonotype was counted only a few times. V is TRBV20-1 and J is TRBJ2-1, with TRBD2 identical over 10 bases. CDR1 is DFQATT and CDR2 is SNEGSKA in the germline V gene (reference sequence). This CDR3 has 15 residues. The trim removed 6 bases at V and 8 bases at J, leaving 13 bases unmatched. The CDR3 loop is CSAKPSGRSWDEQFF. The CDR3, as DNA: TGCAGTGCAAAACCTAGCGGGAGATCCTGGGATGAGCAGTTCTTC.

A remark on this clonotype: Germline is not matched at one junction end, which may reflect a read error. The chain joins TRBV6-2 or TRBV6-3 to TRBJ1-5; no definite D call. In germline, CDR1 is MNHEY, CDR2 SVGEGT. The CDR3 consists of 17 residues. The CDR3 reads CASSYSPFAYSNPPQHF. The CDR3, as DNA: TGTGCCAGCAGTTACTCCCCTTTCGCCTATAGCAATCCGCCCCAGCATTTT.

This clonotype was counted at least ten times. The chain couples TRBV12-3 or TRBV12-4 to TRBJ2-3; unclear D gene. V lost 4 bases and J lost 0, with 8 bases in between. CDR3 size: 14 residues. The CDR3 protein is CASSYTSSTDTQYF. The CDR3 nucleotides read TGTGCCAGCAGTTATACTTCTAGCACAGATACGCAGTATTTT.

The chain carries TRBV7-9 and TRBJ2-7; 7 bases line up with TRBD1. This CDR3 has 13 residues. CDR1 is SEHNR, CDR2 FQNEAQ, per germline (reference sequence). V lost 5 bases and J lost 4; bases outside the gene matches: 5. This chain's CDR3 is CASSRDRVYEQYF. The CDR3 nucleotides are TGTGCCAGCAGCCGCGACAGGGTGTACGAGCAGTACTTC.